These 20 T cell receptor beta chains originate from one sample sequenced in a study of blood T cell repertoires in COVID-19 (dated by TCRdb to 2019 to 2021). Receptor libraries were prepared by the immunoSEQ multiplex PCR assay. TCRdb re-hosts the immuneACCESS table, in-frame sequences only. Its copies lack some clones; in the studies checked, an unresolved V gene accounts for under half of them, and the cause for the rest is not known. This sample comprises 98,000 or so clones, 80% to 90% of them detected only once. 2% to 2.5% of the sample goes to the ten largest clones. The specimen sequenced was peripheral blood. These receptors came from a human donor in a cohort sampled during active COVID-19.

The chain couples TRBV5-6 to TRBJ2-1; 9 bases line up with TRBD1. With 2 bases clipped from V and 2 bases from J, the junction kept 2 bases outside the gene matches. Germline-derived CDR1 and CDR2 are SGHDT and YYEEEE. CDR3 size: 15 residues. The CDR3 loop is CASSLDRGAYNEQFF. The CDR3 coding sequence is TGTGCCAGCAGCTTAGACAGGGGGGCCTACAATGAGCAGTTCTTC.

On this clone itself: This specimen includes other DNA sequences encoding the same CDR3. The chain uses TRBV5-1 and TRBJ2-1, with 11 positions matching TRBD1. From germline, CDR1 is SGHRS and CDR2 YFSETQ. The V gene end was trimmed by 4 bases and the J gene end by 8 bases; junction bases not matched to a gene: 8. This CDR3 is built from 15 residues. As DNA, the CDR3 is TGCGCCAGCAGCGCCGGGACAGGGGGTTTCGATGAGCAGTTCTTC. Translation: CASSAGTGGFDEQFF.

CDR3 nucleotides: TGTGCCAGCAGCCAAGCCCGGACAGGGGTAACGAACACTGAAGCTTTCTTT. It is translated as CASSQARTGVTNTEAFF. This sequence joins TRBV3-1 (or the pseudogene TRBV3-2) and TRBJ1-1; TRBD1 agrees at 9 bases. Germline trimming cut 1 base from V and 1 base from J; bases unmatched to any gene: 7. The CDR3 extends over 17 amino acids. CDR1 is LGHDT and CDR2 is YNNKEL in the germline V gene (reference sequence).

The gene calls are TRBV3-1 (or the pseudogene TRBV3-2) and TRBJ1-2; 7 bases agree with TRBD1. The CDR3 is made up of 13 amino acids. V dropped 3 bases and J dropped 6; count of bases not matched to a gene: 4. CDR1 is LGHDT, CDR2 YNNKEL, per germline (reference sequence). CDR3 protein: CASSQDGQDGYTF. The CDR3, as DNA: TGTGCCAGCAGCCAGGACGGACAGGATGGCTACACCTTC.

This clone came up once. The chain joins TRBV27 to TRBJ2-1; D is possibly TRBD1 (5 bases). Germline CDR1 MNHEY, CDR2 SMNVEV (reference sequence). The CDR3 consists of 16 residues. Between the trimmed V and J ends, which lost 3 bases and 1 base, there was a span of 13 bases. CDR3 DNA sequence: TGTGCCAGCAGTTTCCCCCCAGGGCGGTCCTACAATGAGCAGTTCTTC. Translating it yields CASSFPPGRSYNEQFF.

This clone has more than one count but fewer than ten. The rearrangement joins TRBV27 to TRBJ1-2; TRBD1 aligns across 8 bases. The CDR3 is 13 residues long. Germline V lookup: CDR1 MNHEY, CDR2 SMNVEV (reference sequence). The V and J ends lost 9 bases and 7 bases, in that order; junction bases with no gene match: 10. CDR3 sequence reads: CASFRDRYGGYTF. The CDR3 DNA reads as TGTGCCAGTTTCCGGGACAGGTATGGTGGCTACACCTTC.

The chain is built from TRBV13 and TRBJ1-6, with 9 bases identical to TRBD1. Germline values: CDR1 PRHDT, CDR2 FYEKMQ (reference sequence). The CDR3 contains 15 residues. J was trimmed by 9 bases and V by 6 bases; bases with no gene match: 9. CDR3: CASSFSTGGSSPLHF. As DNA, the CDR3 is TGTGCCAGCAGTTTTTCGACAGGGGGTAGTTCACCCCTCCACTTT.

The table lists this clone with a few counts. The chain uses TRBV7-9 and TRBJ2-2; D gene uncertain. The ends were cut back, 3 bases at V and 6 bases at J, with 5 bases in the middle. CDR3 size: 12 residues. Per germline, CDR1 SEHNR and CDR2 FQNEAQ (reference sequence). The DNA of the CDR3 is TGTGCCAGCAGCTTGAGTTCCGGGGAGCTGTTTTTT. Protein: CASSLSSGELFF.

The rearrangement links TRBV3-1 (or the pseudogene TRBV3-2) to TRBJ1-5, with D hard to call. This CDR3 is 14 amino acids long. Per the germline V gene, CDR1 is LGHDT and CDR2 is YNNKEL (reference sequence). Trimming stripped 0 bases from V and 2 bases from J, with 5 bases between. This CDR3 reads CASSQDVGNQPQHF. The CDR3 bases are TGTGCCAGCAGCCAAGATGTCGGCAATCAGCCCCAGCATTTT.

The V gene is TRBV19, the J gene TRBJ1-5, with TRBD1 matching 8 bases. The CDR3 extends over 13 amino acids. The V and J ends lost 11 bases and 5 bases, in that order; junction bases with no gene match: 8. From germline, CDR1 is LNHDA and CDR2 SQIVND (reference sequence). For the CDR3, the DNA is TGTGCCTCTAAAGGACAGGGCCATCAGCCCCAGCATTTT. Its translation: CASKGQGHQPQHF. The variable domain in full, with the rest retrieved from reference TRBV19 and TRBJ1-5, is DGGITQSPKYLFRKEGQNVTLSCEQNLNHDAMYWYRQDPGQGLRLIYYSQIVNDFQKGDIAEGYSVSREKKESFPLTVTSAQKNPTAFYLCASKGQGHQPQHFGDGTRLSIL.

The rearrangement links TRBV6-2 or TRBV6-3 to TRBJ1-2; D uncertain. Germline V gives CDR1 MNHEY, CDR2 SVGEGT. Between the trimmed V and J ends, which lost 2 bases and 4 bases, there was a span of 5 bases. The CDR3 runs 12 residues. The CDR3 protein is CASSYGPYGYTF. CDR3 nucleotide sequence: TGTGCCAGCAGTTACGGGCCCTATGGCTACACCTTC.

The CDR3 protein is CASSPDHPLAAQETQYF. The CDR3 DNA follows: TGTGCCAGCAGCCCCGACCACCCACTAGCGGCACAAGAGACCCAGTACTTC. This sequence joins TRBV3-1 (or the pseudogene TRBV3-2) and TRBJ2-5; 8 nucleotides match TRBD2. CDR1 and CDR2 from the germline V gene are LGHDT and YNNKEL (reference sequence). The CDR3 extends over 17 amino acids. V shed 4 bases and J 2 bases; nucleotides not matched to a gene: 12.

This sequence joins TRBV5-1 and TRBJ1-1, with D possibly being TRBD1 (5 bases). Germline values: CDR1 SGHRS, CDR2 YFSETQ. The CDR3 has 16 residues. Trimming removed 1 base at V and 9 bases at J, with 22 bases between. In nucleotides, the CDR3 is TGCGCCAGCAGCTTGATGGGGGGGACTTCCCAAGGAAAAGCTTTCTTT. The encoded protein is CASSLMGGTSQGKAFF.

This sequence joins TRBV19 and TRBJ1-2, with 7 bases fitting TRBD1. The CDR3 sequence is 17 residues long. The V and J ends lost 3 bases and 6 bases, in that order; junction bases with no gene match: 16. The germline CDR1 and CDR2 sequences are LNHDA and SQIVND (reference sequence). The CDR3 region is CASSMGVSIGTANGYTF. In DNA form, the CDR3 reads TGTGCCAGTAGTATGGGGGTTAGTATCGGGACAGCGAATGGCTACACCTTC.

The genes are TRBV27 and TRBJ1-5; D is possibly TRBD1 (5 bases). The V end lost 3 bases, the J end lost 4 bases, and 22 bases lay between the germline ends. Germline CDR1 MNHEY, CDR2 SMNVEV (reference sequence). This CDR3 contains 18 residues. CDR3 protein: CASSLVFGTRGQNQPQHF. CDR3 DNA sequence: TGTGCCAGCAGTTTGGTCTTTGGGACTCGGGGCCAAAATCAGCCCCAGCATTTT.

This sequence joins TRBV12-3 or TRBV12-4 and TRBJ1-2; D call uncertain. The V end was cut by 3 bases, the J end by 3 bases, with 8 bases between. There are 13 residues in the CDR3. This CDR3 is CASSLAEDYGYTF. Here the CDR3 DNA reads TGTGCCAGCAGTTTGGCAGAGGACTATGGCTACACCTTC.

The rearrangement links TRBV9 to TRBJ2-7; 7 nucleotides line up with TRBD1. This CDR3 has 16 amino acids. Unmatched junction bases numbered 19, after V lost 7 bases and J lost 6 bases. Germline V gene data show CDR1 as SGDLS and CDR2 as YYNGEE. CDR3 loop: CASSSGTVVRAREQYF. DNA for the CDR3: TGTGCCAGCTCGTCCGGGACAGTGGTTCGGGCTCGCGAGCAGTACTTC.

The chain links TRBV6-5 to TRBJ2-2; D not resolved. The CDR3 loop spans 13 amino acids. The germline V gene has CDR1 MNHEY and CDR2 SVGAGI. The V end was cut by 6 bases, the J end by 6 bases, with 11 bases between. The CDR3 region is CASRGRAAGELFF. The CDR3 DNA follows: TGTGCCAGCAGGGGTCGTGCGGCCGGGGAGCTGTTTTTT.

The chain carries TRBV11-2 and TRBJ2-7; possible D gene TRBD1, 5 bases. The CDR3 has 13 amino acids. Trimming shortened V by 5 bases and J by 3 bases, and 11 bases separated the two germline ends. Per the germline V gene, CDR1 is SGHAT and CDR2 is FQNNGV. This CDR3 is CASSATVDYEQYF. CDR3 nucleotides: TGTGCCAGCAGCGCGACAGTGGACTACGAGCAGTACTTC.

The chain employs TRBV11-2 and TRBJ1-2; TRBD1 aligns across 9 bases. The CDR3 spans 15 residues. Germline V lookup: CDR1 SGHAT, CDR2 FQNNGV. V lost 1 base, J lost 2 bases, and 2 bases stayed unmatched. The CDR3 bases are TGTGCCAGCAGCTTAGTCGGGACAGGGAACTATGGCTACACCTTC. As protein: CASSLVGTGNYGYTF.